The clone carrying this TCR beta chain turned up a few times. Its antigen is unknown. The record originates from a study of beta chain features in type 1 diabetes. Study at large: All samples yielded roughly 100 million examined sorted cells. The study's findings and limits: Researchers report that Type 1 diabetes patients had moderately but significantly shorter TCRB CDR3s across all four CD4+ subsets.

Every bit of the isolated RNA underwent reverse transcription, so sequencing read expressed TCRB transcripts. Assay: immunoSEQ multiplex PCR; the TCRdb copy retains only in-frame clones and omits some. The table has 250,000 or so clones, approximately 15% seen once; the top ten hold just under 0.02%. Germline-derived CDR1 and CDR2 are MNHNY and SVGAGI (reference sequence). Unmatched junction bases numbered 12, after V lost 8 bases and J lost 3 bases. This CDR3 has 16 residues. The TCR originated in a man aged 30-40 years with type 1 diabetes. The chain recombines TRBV6-6 with TRBJ1-5, with 8 bases that match TRBD1. Input material: naive CD4+ T cells from blood. This chain's CDR3 is CASLGSDRGNNQPQHF. CDR3 bases: TGTGCCAGCCTGGGTTCCGACAGGGGAAACAATCAGCCCCAGCATTTT.